A single sample gave rise to the 6 T cell receptor beta chains below, sequenced in a study of neurological immune-mediated disorders. TCRdb re-derived calls from the 5' RACE reads in MiXCR, one entry per CDR3 protein. The sample lists some 70,000 distinct CDR3 sequences; around 3% were seen once. Sequencing was carried out using PBMCs. All receptors come from a man in his forties or fifties with multiple sclerosis.

The sample holds many counts of this clonotype. This chain uses TRBV2 with TRBJ2-7, with TRBD2 matching 13 bases. Losses at the gene ends were 6 bases for V and 0 bases for J; bases not matched to a gene: 5. This CDR3 region has 16 residues. Looked up from germline, CDR1 is SNHLY and CDR2 is FYNNEI. This CDR3 is CASRAGTSGTSYEQYF. CDR3 in DNA: TGTGCCAGCAGGGCCGGGACTAGCGGGACCTCCTACGAGCAGTACTTC.

This clonotype showed up just a few times. A much larger clone sits a single nucleotide away, making a read error possible. This chain links TRBV3-1 with TRBJ1-2, with no clear D. The V end lost 0 bases, the J end lost 10 bases, and 6 bases lay between the germline ends. Germline V CDR1 and CDR2: LGHDT, YNNKEL (reference sequence). The CDR3 totals 11 residues. CDR3 region: CASSQEESYTF. The CDR3 DNA follows: TGTGCCAGCAGCCAAGAAGAATCCTACACCTTC.

This clonotype has ten or more counts. This chain uses TRBV7-8 with TRBJ2-7; no clear D gene. CDR3 length equals 11 residues. V was cut by 5 bases and J by 3 bases, with 5 bases left in between. CDR1 is SGHVS and CDR2 is FQNEAQ in the germline V gene. For the CDR3, the DNA is TGTGCCAGCAGCCCCCTCTACGAGCAGTACTTC. Its translation is CASSPLYEQYF.

Comment on this clonotype: A much larger clone lies a single base off, so this may be a read error. The chain is built from TRBV24-1 and TRBJ1-5; D is unclear. CDR1 KGHDR and CDR2 SFDVKD come from the germline V gene. There are 14 residues in the CDR3. CDR3 coding DNA: TGTGCCACCAGTGAACCGGGGTTCCCCCAGCCCCAGAATTTT. Translating it yields CATSEPGFPQPQNF.

This clonotype was picked up many times. The chain links TRBV7-9 to TRBJ2-1; D is possibly TRBD2 (5 bases). The germline V and J ends were trimmed by 2 bases and 9 bases, with 11 bases remaining between them. The CDR3 is 13 residues long. The germline gives CDR1 SEHNR, CDR2 FQNEAQ (reference sequence). The CDR3 is CASSLIGNGEQFF. The CDR3 DNA follows: TGTGCCAGCAGCTTAATCGGGAACGGTGAGCAGTTCTTC.

By share, this clonotype ranks as medium-sized (0.01 to 0.1%). The V and J genes are TRBV20-1 and TRBJ2-2; D is perhaps TRBD1 (5 bases). The V and J ends lost 0 bases and 8 bases respectively, with 10 bases between them. CDR1 is DFQATT and CDR2 is SNEGSKA in the germline V gene (reference sequence). There are 13 residues in the CDR3. CDR3 region: CSAREPNRGELFF. DNA for the CDR3: TGCAGTGCTAGAGAGCCCAACAGGGGGGAGCTGTTTTTT.